The T cell receptor (beta chain) under discussion was sequenced for a study of beta chain features in type 1 diabetes. At the level of the study: Age, gender and cell yields were similar between patients and healthy donors.

Findings and limits, study-wide: Across all four CD4+ subsets, people with type 1 diabetes showed modestly shorter TCRB CDR3s. There were fewer insertions and more deletions at the VDJ junctions of type 1 diabetes patients.

For this clone: What it recognizes is unknown.

Germline values: CDR1 MGHDK, CDR2 SYGVNS. The CDR3 is 16 residues long. V dropped 3 bases and J dropped 0 bases, with 11 bases sitting between them. The entirety of the isolated RNA underwent reverse transcription, so expressed TCRB transcripts were sequenced. Here immunoSEQ multiplex PCR was the method, and the copy in TCRdb shows in-frame clones only, minus some. The sample has a few hundred thousand clones, more than 11% seen once; the top ten hold around 0.039%. CD4+ cells of the naive, central memory, regulatory and stem cell-like memory types were sorted via CD45RO/CCR7/CD25/CD127/CD95/CD27. The chain recombines TRBV25-1 with TRBJ2-2, with no clear D. The sample taken for sequencing was naive CD4+ T cells from blood. The origin of this receptor is a man aged 30 to 39 in good health. The CDR3 here is CASSDWQTPNTGELFF. The DNA for the CDR3 is TGTGCCAGCAGTGACTGGCAGACCCCGAACACCGGGGAGCTGTTTTTT. Based on the CDR3 plus reference TRBV25-1 and TRBJ2-2, the full variable domain is EADIYQTPRYLVIGTGKKITLECSQTMGHDKMYWYQQDPGMELHLIHYSYGVNSTEKGDLSSESTVSRIRTEHFPLTLESARPSHTSQYLCASSDWQTPNTGELFFGEGSRLTVL.